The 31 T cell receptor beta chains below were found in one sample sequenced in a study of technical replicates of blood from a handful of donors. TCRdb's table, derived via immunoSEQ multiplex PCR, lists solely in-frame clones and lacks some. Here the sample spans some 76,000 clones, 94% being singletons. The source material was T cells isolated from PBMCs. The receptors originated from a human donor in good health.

In DNA form, the CDR3 reads TGTGCTAGTGGTTTGGTCTCTAGCGGGAGGTCCCATGAGCAGTTCTTC. Its translation: CASGLVSSGRSHEQFF. The chain recombines TRBV12-5 with TRBJ2-1; 11 bases map to TRBD2. Germline values: CDR1 LGHNT, CDR2 FRNRAP. V gave up 0 bases and J gave up 8 bases; unmatched junction bases: 6. CDR3 size: 16 residues.

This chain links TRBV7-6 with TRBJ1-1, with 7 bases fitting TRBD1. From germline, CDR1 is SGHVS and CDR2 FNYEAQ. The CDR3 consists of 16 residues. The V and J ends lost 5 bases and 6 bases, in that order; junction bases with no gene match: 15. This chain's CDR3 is CASSAVITAGGPEAFF. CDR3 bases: TGTGCCAGCAGCGCCGTCATCACAGCAGGGGGGCCTGAAGCTTTCTTT.

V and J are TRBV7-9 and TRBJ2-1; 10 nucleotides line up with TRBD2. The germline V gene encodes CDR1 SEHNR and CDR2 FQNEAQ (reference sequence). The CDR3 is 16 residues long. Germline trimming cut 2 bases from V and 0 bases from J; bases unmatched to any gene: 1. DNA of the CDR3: TGTGCCAGCAGCTTAAAGCGGGGGGGCTCCTACAATGAGCAGTTCTTC. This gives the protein CASSLKRGGSYNEQFF.

In nucleotides, the CDR3 is TGCGCCAGCAGCTCCTACCCGGTATTGATAGGGGATTACGAGCAGTACTTC. This encodes CASSSYPVLIGDYEQYF. The chain combines TRBV5-1 with TRBJ2-7, with D tentatively TRBD1 (5 bases). V lost 3 bases to trimming and J lost 4 bases, with 23 bases between them. The length of the CDR3 is 17 residues. CDR1 is SGHRS, CDR2 YFSETQ, per germline.

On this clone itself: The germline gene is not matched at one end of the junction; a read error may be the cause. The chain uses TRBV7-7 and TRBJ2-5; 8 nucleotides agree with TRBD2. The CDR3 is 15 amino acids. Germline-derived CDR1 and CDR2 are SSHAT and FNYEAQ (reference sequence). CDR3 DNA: TGTGCTAGCAGCCCATCCGGGACTAGAGGAGAGACCCAGTACTTC. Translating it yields CASSPSGTRGETQYF.

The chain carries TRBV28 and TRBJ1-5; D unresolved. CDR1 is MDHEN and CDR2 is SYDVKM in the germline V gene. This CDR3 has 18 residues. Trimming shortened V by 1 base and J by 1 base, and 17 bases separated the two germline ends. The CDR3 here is CASSLSGWIPPSNQPQHF. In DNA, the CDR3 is TGTGCCAGCAGTTTATCGGGTTGGATTCCCCCAAGCAATCAGCCCCAGCATTTT.

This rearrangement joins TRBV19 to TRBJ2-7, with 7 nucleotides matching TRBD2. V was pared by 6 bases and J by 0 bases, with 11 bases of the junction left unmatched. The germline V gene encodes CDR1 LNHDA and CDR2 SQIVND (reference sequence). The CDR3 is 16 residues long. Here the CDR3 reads CASSPSAGVYSYEQYF. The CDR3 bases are TGTGCCAGTAGCCCCTCGGCGGGAGTATACTCCTACGAGCAGTACTTC.

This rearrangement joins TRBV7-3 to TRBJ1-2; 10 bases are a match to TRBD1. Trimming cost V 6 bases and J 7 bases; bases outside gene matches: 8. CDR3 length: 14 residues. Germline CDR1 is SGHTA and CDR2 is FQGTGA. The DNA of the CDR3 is TGTGCCAGCAGGGACCCCGGGACAGGGGTTGGCTACACCTTC. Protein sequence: CASRDPGTGVGYTF.

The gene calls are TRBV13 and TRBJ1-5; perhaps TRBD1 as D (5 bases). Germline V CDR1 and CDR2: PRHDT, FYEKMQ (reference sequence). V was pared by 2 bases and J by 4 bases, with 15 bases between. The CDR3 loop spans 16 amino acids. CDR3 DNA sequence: TGTGCCAGCAGCTTAACCGAGGAGGGACTTAATCAGCCCCAGCATTTT. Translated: CASSLTEEGLNQPQHF.

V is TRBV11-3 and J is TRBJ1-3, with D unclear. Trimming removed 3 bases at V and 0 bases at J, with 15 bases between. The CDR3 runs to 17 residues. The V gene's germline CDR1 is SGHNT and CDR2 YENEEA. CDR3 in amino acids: CASSFLSWGVSGNTIYF. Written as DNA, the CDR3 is TGTGCCAGCAGCTTTTTGAGTTGGGGAGTCTCTGGAAACACCATATATTTT. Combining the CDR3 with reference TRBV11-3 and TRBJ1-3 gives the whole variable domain EAGVVQSPRYKIIEKKQPVAFWCNPISGHNTLYWYLQNLGQGPELLIRYENEEAVDDSQLPKDRFSAERLKGVDSTLKIQPAELGDSAVYLCASSFLSWGVSGNTIYFGEGSWLTVV.

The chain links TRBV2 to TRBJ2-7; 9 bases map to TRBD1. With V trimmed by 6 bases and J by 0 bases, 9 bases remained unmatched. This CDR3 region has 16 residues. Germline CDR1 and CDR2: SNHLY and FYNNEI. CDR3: CASREGGTGISYEQYF. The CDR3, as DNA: TGTGCCAGCAGAGAGGGGGGGACAGGGATCTCCTACGAGCAGTACTTC.

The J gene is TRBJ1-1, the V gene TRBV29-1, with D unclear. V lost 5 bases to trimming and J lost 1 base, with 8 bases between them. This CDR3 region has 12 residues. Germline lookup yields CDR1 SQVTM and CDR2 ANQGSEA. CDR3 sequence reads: CSVFPSNTEAFF. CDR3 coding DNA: TGCAGCGTTTTTCCCTCGAACACTGAAGCTTTCTTT.

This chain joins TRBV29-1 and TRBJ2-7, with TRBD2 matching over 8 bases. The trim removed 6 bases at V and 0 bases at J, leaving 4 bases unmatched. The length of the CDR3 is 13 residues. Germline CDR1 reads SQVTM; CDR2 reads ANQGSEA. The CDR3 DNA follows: TGCAGCGTCGCTAGCGGGCTCTCCTACGAGCAGTACTTC. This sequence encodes CSVASGLSYEQYF.

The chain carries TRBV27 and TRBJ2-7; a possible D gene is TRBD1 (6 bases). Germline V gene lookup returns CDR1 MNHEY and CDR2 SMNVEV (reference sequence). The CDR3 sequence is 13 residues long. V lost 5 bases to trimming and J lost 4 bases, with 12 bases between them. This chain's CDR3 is CASSRQAKYEQYF. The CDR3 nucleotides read TGTGCCAGCAGTCGACAGGCTAAATACGAGCAGTACTTC.

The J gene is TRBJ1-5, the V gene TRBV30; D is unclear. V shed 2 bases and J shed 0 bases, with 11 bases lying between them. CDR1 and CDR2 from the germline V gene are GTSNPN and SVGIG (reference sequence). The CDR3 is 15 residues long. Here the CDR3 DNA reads TGTGCCTGGAGTCAGCACAGCTATAGCAATCAGCCCCAGCATTTT. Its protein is CAWSQHSYSNQPQHF. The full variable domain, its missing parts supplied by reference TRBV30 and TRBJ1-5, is SQTIHQWPATLVQPVGSPLSLECTVEGTSNPNLYWYRQAAGRGLQLLFYSVGIGQISSEVPQNLSASRPQDRQFILSSKKLLLSDSGFYLCAWSQHSYSNQPQHFGDGTRLSIL.

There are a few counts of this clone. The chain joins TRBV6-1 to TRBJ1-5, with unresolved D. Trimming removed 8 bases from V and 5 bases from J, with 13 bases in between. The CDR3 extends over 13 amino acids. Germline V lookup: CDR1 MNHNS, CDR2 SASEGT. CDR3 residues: CASLFGRDQPQHF. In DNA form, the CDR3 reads TGTGCCAGCCTCTTTGGGAGGGATCAGCCCCAGCATTTT.

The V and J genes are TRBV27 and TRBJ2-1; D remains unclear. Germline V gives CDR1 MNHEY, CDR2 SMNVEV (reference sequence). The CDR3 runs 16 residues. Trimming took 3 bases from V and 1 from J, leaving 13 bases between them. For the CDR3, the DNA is TGTGCCAGCAGTTTTTCTGCCCCCGGTTCCTACAATGAGCAGTTCTTC. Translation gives CASSFSAPGSYNEQFF.

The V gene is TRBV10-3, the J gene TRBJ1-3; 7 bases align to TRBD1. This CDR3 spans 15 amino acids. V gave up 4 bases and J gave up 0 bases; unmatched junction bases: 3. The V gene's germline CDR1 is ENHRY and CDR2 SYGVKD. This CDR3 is CAISGGQTSGNTIYF. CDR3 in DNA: TGTGCCATCAGTGGGGGACAGACCTCTGGAAACACCATATATTTT.

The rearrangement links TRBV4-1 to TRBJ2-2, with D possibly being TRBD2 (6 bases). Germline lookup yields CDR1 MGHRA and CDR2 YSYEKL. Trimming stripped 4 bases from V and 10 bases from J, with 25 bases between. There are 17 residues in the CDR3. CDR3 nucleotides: TGCGCCAGCAGCCCACAAACAATGGACTATATAAGGTTGGAGCTGTTTTTT. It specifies CASSPQTMDYIRLELFF.

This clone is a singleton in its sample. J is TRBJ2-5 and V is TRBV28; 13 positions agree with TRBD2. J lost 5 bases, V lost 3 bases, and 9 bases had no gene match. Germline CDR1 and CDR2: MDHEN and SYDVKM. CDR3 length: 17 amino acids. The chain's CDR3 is CASSFFSGTSGIETQYF. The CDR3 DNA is TGTGCCAGCAGTTTTTTCTCCGGGACTAGCGGGATCGAGACCCAGTACTTC.

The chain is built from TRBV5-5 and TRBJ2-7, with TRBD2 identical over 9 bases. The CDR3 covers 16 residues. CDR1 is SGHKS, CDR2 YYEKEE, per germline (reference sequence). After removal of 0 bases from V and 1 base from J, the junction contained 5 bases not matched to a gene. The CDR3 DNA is TGTGCCAGCAGCTTGGCCTGGACTAGCGCTTCCTACGAGCAGTACTTC. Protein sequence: CASSLAWTSASYEQYF.

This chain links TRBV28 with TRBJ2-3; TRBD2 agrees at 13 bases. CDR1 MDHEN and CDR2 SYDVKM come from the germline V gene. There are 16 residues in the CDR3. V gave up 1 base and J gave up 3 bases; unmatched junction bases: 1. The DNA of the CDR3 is TGTGCCAGCAGTTTATTGACTAGCGGGAGGACAGATACGCAGTATTTT. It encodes CASSLLTSGRTDTQYF. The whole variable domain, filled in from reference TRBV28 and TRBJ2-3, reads DVKVTQSSRYLVKRTGEKVFLECVQDMDHENMFWYRQDPGLGLRLIYFSYDVKMKEKGDIPEGYSVSREKKERFSLILESASTNQTSMYLCASSLLTSGRTDTQYFGPGTRLTVL.

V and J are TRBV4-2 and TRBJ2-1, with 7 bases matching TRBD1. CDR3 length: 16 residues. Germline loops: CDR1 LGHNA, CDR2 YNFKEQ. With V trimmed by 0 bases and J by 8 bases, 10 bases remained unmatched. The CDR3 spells CASSQEYLLGGDEQFF. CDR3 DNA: TGTGCCAGCAGCCAAGAATATCTTTTAGGGGGCGATGAGCAGTTCTTC.

The CDR3 here is CASSQDWRDPFFQGSYEQYF. DNA of the CDR3: TGTGCCAGCAGCCAAGATTGGAGGGACCCGTTCTTCCAAGGATCCTACGAGCAGTACTTC. The rearrangement joins TRBV4-2 to TRBJ2-7; weak D call: TRBD2 (6 bases). CDR3 size: 20 residues. CDR1 and CDR2 from the germline V gene are LGHNA and YNFKEQ. Trimming pared 0 bases from V and 1 base from J, leaving 25 bases between.

The CDR3 DNA follows: TGTGCCATCAGTGGTTTCCCGGGACAGGGACGGAACAATGAGCAGTTCTTC. Protein product: CAISGFPGQGRNNEQFF. The chain employs TRBV10-3 and TRBJ2-1; 9 bases match TRBD1. With V trimmed by 4 bases and J by 5 bases, 12 bases remained unmatched. This CDR3 contains 17 residues. Germline V gene data show CDR1 as ENHRY and CDR2 as SYGVKD.

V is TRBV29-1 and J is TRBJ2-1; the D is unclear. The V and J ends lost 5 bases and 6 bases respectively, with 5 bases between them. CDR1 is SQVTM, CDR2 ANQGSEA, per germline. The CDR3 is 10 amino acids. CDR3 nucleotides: TGCAGCGTTCGCGCCAATGAGCAGTTCTTC. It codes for CSVRANEQFF.

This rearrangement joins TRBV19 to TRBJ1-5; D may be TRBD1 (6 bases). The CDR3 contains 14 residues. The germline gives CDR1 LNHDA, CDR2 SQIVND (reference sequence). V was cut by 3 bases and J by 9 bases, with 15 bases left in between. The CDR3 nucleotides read TGTGCCAGTAGTATGGGGGCCGCCCAATTGCCCCAGCATTTT. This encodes CASSMGAAQLPQHF.

The CDR3 is CASSVGGTYNEQFF. The CDR3 DNA sequence: TGTGCCAGCAGTGTCGGAGGCACCTACAATGAGCAGTTCTTC. V gene TRBV6-4 combines with J gene TRBJ2-1, with D possibly being TRBD2 (5 bases). With 4 bases removed from V and 2 bases from J, the gap between germline ends came to 9 bases. The CDR3 spans 14 residues. Germline V gene lookup returns CDR1 MRHNA and CDR2 SNTAGT.

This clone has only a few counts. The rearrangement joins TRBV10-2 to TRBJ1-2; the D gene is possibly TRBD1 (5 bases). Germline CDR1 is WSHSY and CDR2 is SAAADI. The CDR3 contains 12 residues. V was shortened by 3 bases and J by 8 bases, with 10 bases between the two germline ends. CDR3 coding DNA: TGCGCCAGCAGTGATATCGGGGGAGGCTACACCTTC. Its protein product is CASSDIGGGYTF.

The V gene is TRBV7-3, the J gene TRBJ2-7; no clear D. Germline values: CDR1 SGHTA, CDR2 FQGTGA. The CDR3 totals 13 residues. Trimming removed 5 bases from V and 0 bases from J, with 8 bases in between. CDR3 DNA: TGTGCCAGCAGCCTTGGCCGCTCCTACGAGCAGTACTTC. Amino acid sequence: CASSLGRSYEQYF.

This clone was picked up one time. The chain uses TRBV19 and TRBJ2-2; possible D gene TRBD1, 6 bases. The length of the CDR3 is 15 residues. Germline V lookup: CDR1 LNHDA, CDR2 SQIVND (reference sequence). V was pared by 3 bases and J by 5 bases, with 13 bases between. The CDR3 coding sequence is TGTGCCAGTAGTATCCCCTCAGGGGTAACCGGGGAGCTGTTTTTT. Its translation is CASSIPSGVTGELFF.